This passage covers 7 T cell receptor beta chains from one sample sequenced in a study of graft-versus-host responses after intestinal transplantation. Assay used: immunoSEQ multiplex PCR; TCRdb lists only in-frame clones, some missing. The sample contains some 92,000 clones, around 90% of which appear only once. Their cognate antigens are unknown. The sample was unstimulated CD4+ T cells sorted from spleen or lymph node cells, taken before intestinal transplant. These receptors originate from a human donor who received an intestinal transplant.

The gene calls are TRBV27 and TRBJ2-7; D unclear. V lost 5 bases to trimming and J lost 3 bases, with 5 bases between them. Germline V lookup: CDR1 MNHEY, CDR2 SMNVEV (reference sequence). CDR3 length equals 11 residues. The CDR3 sequence is CASSDNYEQYF. The CDR3 DNA sequence: TGTGCCAGCAGTGATAACTACGAGCAGTACTTC.

The count of this clone is one. This chain links TRBV30 with TRBJ2-7; D may correspond to TRBD1 or TRBD2 (6 bases each). CDR3 length: 19 residues. Trimming removed 0 bases from V and 0 bases from J, with 24 bases in between. Germline V gives CDR1 GTSNPN, CDR2 SVGIG (reference sequence). The CDR3 DNA reads TGTGCCTGGAGTGTACTTCAGCAAAAGGGGGGACGGTACTCCTACGAGCAGTACTTC. This codes for CAWSVLQQKGGRYSYEQYF.

V gene TRBV18 combines with J gene TRBJ2-7; TRBD1 agrees at 10 bases. The germline gives CDR1 KGHSH, CDR2 LQKENI. V shed 5 bases, J shed 0 bases, and the junction held 1 base outside the gene matches. The CDR3 extends over 14 amino acids. The CDR3 loop is CASSWTGGSYEQYF. CDR3 in DNA: TGTGCCAGCTCATGGACAGGGGGCTCCTACGAGCAGTACTTC.

This clone showed up just once. The chain combines TRBV28 with TRBJ1-3; 7 nucleotides align to TRBD1. V lost 2 bases, J lost 7 bases, and 17 bases stayed unmatched. The CDR3 extends over 18 amino acids. In germline, CDR1 is MDHEN, CDR2 SYDVKM. Here the CDR3 reads CASSLQQRDRGDGNTIYF. CDR3 DNA: TGTGCCAGCAGTTTACAACAGCGGGACAGAGGAGATGGGAACACCATATATTTT.

The chain has TRBV6-1 and TRBJ1-5; 7 nucleotides agree with TRBD1. This CDR3 has 12 residues. Per the germline V gene, CDR1 is MNHNS and CDR2 is SASEGT. Germline trimming cut 10 bases from V and 7 bases from J; bases unmatched to any gene: 7. The CDR3, as DNA: TGTGCCATACGACAGGGTGGGCAGCCCCAGCATTTT. Amino acid sequence: CAIRQGGQPQHF.

A remark on this clone: Without the conserved terminal phenylalanine or tryptophan, this CDR3 likely stems from a read error. The chain joins TRBV9 to TRBJ1-1; D unclear. CDR1 is SGDLS, CDR2 YYNGEE, per germline. The CDR3 covers 13 residues. V was pared by 1 base and J by 5 bases, with 9 bases between. In DNA, the CDR3 is TGTGCCAGCAGCGTAAAAGGGAATACTGAAGCTTTCCTT. Translation gives CASSVKGNTEAFL.

This clone was seen just once. J is TRBJ2-1 and V is TRBV4-1, with D possibly being TRBD1 or TRBD2 (5 bases each). This CDR3 spans 17 amino acids. Germline CDR1 MGHRA, CDR2 YSYEKL. V gave up 1 base and J gave up 5 bases, with 18 bases separating them. The CDR3 DNA reads as TGCGCCAGCAGCCAAGGGATTCTAGTGAGGGGTGACAATGAGCAGTTCTTC. It translates to CASSQGILVRGDNEQFF.